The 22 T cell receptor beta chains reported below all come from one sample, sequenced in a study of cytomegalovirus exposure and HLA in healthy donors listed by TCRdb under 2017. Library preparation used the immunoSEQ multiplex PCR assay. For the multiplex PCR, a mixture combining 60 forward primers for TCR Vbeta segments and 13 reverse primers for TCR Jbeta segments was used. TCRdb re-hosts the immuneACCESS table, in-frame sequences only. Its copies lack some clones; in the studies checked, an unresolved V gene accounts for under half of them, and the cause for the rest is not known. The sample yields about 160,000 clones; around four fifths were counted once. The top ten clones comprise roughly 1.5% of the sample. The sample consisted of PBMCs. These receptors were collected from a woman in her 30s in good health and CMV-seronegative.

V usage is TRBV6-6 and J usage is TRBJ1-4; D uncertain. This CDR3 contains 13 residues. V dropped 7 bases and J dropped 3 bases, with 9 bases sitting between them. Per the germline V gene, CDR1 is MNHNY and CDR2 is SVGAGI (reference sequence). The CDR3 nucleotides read TGTGCCAGCAATCCCTCCCCTAATGAAAAACTGTTTTTT. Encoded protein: CASNPSPNEKLFF.

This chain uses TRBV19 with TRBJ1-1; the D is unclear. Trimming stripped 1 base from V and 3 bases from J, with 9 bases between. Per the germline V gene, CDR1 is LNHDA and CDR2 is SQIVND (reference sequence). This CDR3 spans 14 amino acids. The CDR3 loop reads CASSIAHPDTEAFF. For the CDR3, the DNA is TGTGCCAGTAGTATAGCCCACCCGGACACTGAAGCTTTCTTT.

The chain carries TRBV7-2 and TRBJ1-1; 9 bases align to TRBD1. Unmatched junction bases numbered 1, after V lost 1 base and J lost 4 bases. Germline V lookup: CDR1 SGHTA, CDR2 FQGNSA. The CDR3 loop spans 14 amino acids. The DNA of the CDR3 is TGTGCCAGCAGCTTAGAGACAGGGGGCACTGAAGCTTTCTTT. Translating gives CASSLETGGTEAFF.

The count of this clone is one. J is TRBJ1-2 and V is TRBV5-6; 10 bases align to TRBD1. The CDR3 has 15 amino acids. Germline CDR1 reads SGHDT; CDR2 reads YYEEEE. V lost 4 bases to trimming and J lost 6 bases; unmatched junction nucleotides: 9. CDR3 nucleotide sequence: TGTGCCAGCAGCAACCGGGACAGGGGTCTTAATGGCTACACCTTC. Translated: CASSNRDRGLNGYTF.

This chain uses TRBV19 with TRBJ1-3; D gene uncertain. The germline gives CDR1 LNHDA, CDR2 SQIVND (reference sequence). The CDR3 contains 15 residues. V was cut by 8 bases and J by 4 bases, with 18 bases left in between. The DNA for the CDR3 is TGTGCCAGTCGTAACTCCCCGGGTGTGGGAAACACCATATATTTT. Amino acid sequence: CASRNSPGVGNTIYF.

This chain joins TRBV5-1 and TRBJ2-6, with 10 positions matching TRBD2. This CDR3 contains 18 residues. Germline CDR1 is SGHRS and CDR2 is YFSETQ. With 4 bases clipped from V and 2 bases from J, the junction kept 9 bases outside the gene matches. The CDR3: CASSVGAGGPAGANVLTF. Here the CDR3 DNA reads TGCGCCAGCAGCGTGGGAGCGGGGGGGCCGGCTGGGGCCAACGTCCTGACTTTC. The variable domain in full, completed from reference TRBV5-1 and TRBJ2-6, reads KAGVTQTPRYLIKTRGQQVTLSCSPISGHRSVSWYQQTPGQGLQFLFEYFSETQRNKGNFPGRFSGRQFSNSRSEMNVSTLELGDSALYLCASSVGAGGPAGANVLTFGAGSRLTVL.

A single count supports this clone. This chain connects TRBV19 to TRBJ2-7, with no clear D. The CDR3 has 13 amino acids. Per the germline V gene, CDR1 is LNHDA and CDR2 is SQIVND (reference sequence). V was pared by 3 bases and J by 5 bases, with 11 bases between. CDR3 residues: CASSIGSRDEQYF. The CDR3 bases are TGTGCCAGTAGTATCGGTTCCCGGGACGAGCAGTACTTC.

In DNA form, the CDR3 reads TGTGCCAGCAGCGATACGGGGGGGCCAGATACGCAGTATTTT. This codes for CASSDTGGPDTQYF. V gene TRBV9 combines with J gene TRBJ2-3; 8 nucleotides match TRBD2. J gave up 4 bases and V 3 bases, and 4 bases lay outside the gene matches. The CDR3 spans 14 residues. Germline values: CDR1 SGDLS, CDR2 YYNGEE.

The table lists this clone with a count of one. CDR3: CASSFGGAHQPQHF. CDR3 bases: TGTGCCAGCAGCTTTGGGGGGGCCCATCAGCCCCAGCATTTT. The chain carries TRBV7-9 and TRBJ1-5, with D perhaps TRBD1 (6 bases). CDR1 SEHNR and CDR2 FQNEAQ come from the germline V gene (reference sequence). V lost 3 bases to trimming and J lost 5 bases, with 11 bases between them. The CDR3 consists of 14 residues.

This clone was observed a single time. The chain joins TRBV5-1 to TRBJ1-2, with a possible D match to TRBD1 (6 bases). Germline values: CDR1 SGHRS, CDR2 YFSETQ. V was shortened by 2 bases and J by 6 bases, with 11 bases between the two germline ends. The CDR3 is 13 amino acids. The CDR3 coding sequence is TGCGCCAGCAGCTTTCCAGGGGCGAATGGCTACACCTTC. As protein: CASSFPGANGYTF.

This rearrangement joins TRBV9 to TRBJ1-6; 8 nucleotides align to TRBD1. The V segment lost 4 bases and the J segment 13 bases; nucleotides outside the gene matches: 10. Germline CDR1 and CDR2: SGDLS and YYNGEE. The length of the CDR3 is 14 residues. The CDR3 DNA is TGTGCCAGCAGCCCACAGGGGGGACATCACCCCCTCCACTTT. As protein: CASSPQGGHHPLHF.

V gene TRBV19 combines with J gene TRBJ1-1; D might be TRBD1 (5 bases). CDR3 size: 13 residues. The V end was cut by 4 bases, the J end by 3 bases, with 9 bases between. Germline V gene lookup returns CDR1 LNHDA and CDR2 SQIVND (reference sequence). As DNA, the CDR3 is TGTGCCAGTAGTAGGGGGAGGGACACTGAAGCTTTCTTT. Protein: CASSRGRDTEAFF.

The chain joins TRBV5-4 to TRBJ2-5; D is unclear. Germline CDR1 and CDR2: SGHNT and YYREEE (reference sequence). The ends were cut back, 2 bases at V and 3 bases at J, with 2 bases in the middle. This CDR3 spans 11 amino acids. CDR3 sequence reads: CASSFKETQYF. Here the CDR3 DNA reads TGTGCCAGCAGCTTCAAAGAGACCCAGTACTTC.

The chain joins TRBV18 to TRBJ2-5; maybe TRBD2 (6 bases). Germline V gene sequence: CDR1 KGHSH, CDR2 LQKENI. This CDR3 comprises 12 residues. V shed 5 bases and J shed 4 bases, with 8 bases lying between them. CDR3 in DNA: TGTGCCAGCTCAGCGGGGCGAGAGACCCAGTACTTC. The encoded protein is CASSAGRETQYF.

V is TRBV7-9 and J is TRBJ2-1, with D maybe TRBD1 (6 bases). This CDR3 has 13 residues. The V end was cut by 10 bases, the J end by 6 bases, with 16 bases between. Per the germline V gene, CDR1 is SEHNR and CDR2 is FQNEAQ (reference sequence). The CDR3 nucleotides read TGTGCCATCCAGGGGTTTAATTCCAATGAGCAGTTCTTC. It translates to CAIQGFNSNEQFF.

The CDR3 sequence is CASSSGQHQPQHF. In DNA form, the CDR3 reads TGTGCCAGCAGCTCGGGACAGCATCAGCCCCAGCATTTT. The V call is TRBV7-6, the J call TRBJ1-5, with 7 bases that match TRBD1. Germline values: CDR1 SGHVS, CDR2 FNYEAQ. Losses at the gene ends were 4 bases for V and 5 bases for J; bases not matched to a gene: 2. The CDR3 is 13 amino acids.

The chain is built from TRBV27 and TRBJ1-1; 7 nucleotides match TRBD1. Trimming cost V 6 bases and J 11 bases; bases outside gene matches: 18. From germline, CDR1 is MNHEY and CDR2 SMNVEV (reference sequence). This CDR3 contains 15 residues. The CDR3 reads CASSSGTERVRGAFF. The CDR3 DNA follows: TGTGCCAGCAGCTCCGGGACAGAGAGAGTCCGAGGGGCTTTCTTT.

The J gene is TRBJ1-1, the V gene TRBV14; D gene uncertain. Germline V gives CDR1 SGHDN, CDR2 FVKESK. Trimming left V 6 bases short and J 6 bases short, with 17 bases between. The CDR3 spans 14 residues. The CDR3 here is CASRPSGYLAEAFF. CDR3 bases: TGTGCCAGCAGACCATCGGGGTATTTGGCTGAAGCTTTCTTT.

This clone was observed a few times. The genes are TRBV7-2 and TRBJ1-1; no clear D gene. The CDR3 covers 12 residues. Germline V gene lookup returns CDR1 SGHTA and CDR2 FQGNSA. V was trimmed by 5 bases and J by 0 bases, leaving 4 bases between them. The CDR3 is CASSRVNTEAFF. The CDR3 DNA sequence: TGTGCCAGCAGCCGAGTGAACACTGAAGCTTTCTTT. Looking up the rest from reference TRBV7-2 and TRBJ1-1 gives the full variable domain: GAGVSQSPSNKVTEKGKDVELRCDPISGHTALYWYRQSLGQGLEFLIYFQGNSAPDKSGLPSDRFSAERTGGSVSTLTIQRTQQEDSAVYLCASSRVNTEAFFGQGTRLTVV.

DNA of the CDR3: TGTGCCAGTGGCGGACTAGCATGGGATACGCAGTATTTT. It translates to CASGGLAWDTQYF. The chain links TRBV19 to TRBJ2-3; 8 positions match TRBD2. Germline V lookup: CDR1 LNHDA, CDR2 SQIVND (reference sequence). The CDR3 extends over 13 amino acids. V lost 8 bases and J lost 6; bases outside the gene matches: 7.

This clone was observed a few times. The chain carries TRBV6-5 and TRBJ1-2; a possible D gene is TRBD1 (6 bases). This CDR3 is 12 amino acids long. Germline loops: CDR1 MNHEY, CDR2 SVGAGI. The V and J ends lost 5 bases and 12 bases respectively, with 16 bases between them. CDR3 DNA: TGTGCCAGCAGTGAAGACAGGACTTACGACACCTTC. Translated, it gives CASSEDRTYDTF.

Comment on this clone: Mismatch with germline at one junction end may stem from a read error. For the CDR3, the DNA is TGCAGCGTCGACGTTGACAGGGGGGAAGTTGACTTT. This codes for CSVDVDRGEVDF. This rearrangement joins TRBV29-1 to TRBJ1-1; 9 bases are a match to TRBD1. The CDR3 has 12 residues. The germline V gene has CDR1 SQVTM and CDR2 ANQGSEA.